What follows is one T cell receptor (beta chain) and its context. What it recognizes is unknown. These data originate in a study of cytomegalovirus exposure and HLA in healthy donors. On the study more broadly: The 550 to 800 first-cohort repertoires and the 95 to 150 validation repertoires shared the same platform, a later analysis reported.

Only in-frame clones appear in the TCRdb table, and some are missing; sequencing was by immunoSEQ multiplex PCR. This table has about 130,000 clones, over 90% appearing once. Points from the study as a whole: Subsequent analysis revealed that first-cohort TCR clusters tended to co-occur in the 95 to 150 validation repertoires.

Trimming stripped 2 bases from V and 5 bases from J, with 10 bases between. Germline V CDR1 and CDR2: SGHRS, YFSETQ. CDR3 length: 13 amino acids. This clonotype originated in a man aged 18 to 30 in good health and CMV-seropositive. The chain uses TRBV5-1 and TRBJ1-1; possibly TRBD1 for D (5 bases). The specimen sequenced was PBMCs. The CDR3 here is CASSFEGLTEAFF. CDR3 bases: TGCGCCAGCAGCTTTGAGGGACTGACTGAAGCTTTCTTT.